A selection of T cell receptor beta chains follows, all from one sample in a study of T cells expressing NK-cell markers. TCRdb reanalyzed the 5' RACE reads, giving one entry per CDR3 protein sequence and no DNA. Its listing shows a few hundred thousand distinct CDR3 sequences. Sequenced sample: blood T cells: a sorted CD56 or NKG2C T cell subset, CD4+ or CD8+ T cells, or bulk PBMC T cells (not recorded which). These TCRs come from a man aged 18-69 years in good health. The CDR3 runs from the conserved cysteine through the conserved F or W.

TRBV7-9	TRBJ1-6	CASSLSPWTIKDSPLHF
TRBV28	TRBJ2-4	CASSGLAGGLTAKNIQYF
TRBV5-1	TRBJ2-5	CASAPASGLGETQYF
TRBV20-1	TRBJ2-7	CSARREFRGSYEQYF
TRBV20-1	TRBJ2-2	CAGQGSTGELFF
TRBV2	TRBJ2-1	CASSENGRNEQFF
TRBV7-9	TRBJ1-2	CASSWVGQSYNYGYTF
TRBV19	TRBJ2-7	CASSPLMSSYEQYF
TRBV18	TRBJ2-1	CASSPRLAGGTYNEQFF
TRBV5-1	TRBJ2-2	CASRGITAQGANTGELFF
TRBV15	TRBJ1-3	CATSRREKPSGNTIYF
TRBV7-9	TRBJ1-1	CASSWRDTLEAFF
TRBV5-1	TRBJ2-1	CASSLVSLTSSYNEQFF
TRBV25-1	TRBJ2-7	CASSEFLGSAGGLGEQYF
TRBV30	TRBJ2-1	CAGGGFVEQFF
TRBV21-1	TRBJ2-1	CARDLNNEQFF
TRBV11-2	TRBJ2-2	CASSLLGGLNTGELFF
TRBV19	TRBJ1-1	CASSRDRYYTEAFF
TRBV28	TRBJ2-1	CASRGTSIDYNEQFF
TRBV20-1	TRBJ2-1	CSATMQGQGWNEQFF
TRBV7-9	TRBJ2-3	CASSLEALKGDTQYF
TRBV5-6	TRBJ1-4	CASSLDLAGVGEKLFF
TRBV3-1	TRBJ2-3	CASREQKSWRDTQYF
TRBV15	TRBJ2-7	CATSREIRYEQYF
TRBV28	TRBJ1-2	CASSSSVGGRWGYTF
TRBV12-5	TRBJ1-5	CASGLNQRNQPQHF
TRBV20-1	TRBJ2-4	CSAPTQTIQYF
TRBV12-3/TRBV12-4	TRBJ2-3	CASSLHPRDRGHTQYF
TRBV3-1	TRBJ2-3	CASSQHPTSGGVDTQYF
TRBV7-2	TRBJ2-3	CASSAASADTQYF
TRBV5-1	TRBJ1-2	CASSLGTTNYGYTF
TRBV4-2	TRBJ2-7	CASSHGDRGPNEQYF
TRBV6-1	TRBJ1-2	CASGRNRRHGYTF
TRBV19	TRBJ2-4	CASSGRDRGFGKNIQYF
TRBV20-1	TRBJ1-2	CSARDRVDQGTGFGYTF
TRBV6-5	TRBJ1-1	CASSYSSLGVVTEAFF
TRBV6-6	TRBJ1-4	CASEGWGNEKLFF
TRBV7-2	TRBJ2-2	CASSRGGVLNTGELFF
TRBV5-1	TRBJ1-6	CASSLVVGVGNSPLHF
TRBV10-3	TRBJ2-3	CAISESIVAGASDTQYF
TRBV7-2	TRBJ2-1	CASSSGLHFYNEQFF
TRBV9	TRBJ2-1	CASSVGTSIGEEQFF
TRBV2	TRBJ2-2	CASRTAANTGELFF
TRBV27	TRBJ2-7	CASSLSAVYEQYF
TRBV7-9	TRBJ1-3	CASSTAGAGNTIYF
TRBV7-2	TRBJ2-1	CASRPQGTTVYNEQFF
TRBV6-1	TRBJ2-1	CASSAGVGSYNEQFF
TRBV5-1	TRBJ2-7	CASSLVAGGGEQYF
TRBV20-1	TRBJ1-2	CSASAGWGGNYGYTF
TRBV29-1	TRBJ2-2	CSAGAGHTGELFF